This TCR beta chain stems from a study of cytomegalovirus exposure and HLA in healthy donors. With 60 Vbeta and 13 Jbeta primers, the PCR was carried out. Assay used: immunoSEQ multiplex PCR; TCRdb lists only in-frame clones, some missing. This sample has over 100,000 clones, with about three quarters found just once. The CDR3 is made up of 14 amino acids. Germline CDR1 SGHRS, CDR2 YFSETQ. The junction had 6 bases not matched to a gene; V was cut back by 3 bases and J by 4 bases. The source of this sequence is a female donor in good health and CMV-seropositive. Sequenced input: PBMCs. This chain joins TRBV5-1 and TRBJ1-1; 7 nucleotides align to TRBD1. The CDR3 reads CASSSTGVATEAFF. CDR3 bases: TGCGCCAGCAGCTCCACAGGGGTGGCCACTGAAGCTTTCTTT.